The clone carrying this TCR beta chain was picked up a small number of times. This sample stems from a study of blood T cell repertoires in COVID-19. Turning to the study itself: Sites across the United States, Italy and Spain contributed samples from acute and convalescent COVID-19. PBMCs, B-cell-depleted T cells, or T cells provided the cDNA or gDNA that made up the material.

The CDR3 totals 17 residues. Assay used: immunoSEQ multiplex PCR; TCRdb lists only in-frame clones, some missing. This repertoire shows 25,000 or so clones, roughly four fifths found once; its top ten account for roughly 25%. Sequences were obtained from peripheral blood. This TCR was sampled from an older man with active COVID-19. J is TRBJ1-1 and V is TRBV21-1; TRBD1 is the table's D call, not checked against the DNA. TRBV21-1 is described as a pseudogene. The CDR3 sequence: CASSKAGQNLMNTEAFF. CDR3 bases: TGTGCCAGCAGCAAAGCGGGACAGAACCTCATGAACACTGAAGCTTTCTTT.